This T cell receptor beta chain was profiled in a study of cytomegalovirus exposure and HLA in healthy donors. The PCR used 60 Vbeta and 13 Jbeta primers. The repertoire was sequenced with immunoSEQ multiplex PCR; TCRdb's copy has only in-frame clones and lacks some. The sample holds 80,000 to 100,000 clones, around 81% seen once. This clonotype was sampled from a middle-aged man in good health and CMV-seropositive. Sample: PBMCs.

The CDR3 coding sequence is TGCGCCAGCAGCGGACAGGGTAACGAGCAGTACTTC. Translation gives CASSGQGNEQYF. V usage is TRBV5-1 and J usage is TRBJ2-7; 8 bases fit TRBD1. Germline values: CDR1 SGHRS, CDR2 YFSETQ. The CDR3 sequence is 12 residues long. The V gene end was trimmed by 4 bases and the J gene end by 5 bases; junction bases not matched to a gene: 2.